A selection of T cell receptor beta chains follows, all from one sample in a study of human T cells and chemical hapten exposure. TCRdb re-derived calls from the RACE reads in MiXCR, one entry per CDR3 protein. The data show some 96,000 distinct CDR3 sequences, over 7.5% seen once. This material consisted of whole blood, taken in connection with sensitization to the hapten diphenylcyclopropenone (DPC). The source is a woman in her thirties or forties with alopecia areata. Some clones in this sample may be carry-over from other donors' samples. CDR3s include the opening cysteine and the closing phenylalanine or tryptophan. A D gene is named only where the DNA matches it firmly. Size is omitted from some rows. Given values are once, few, many or a class for expanded clones.

NA	TRBJ2-7	TRBV18	many	CASSPPSRRVTRF	TGTGCCAGCTCACCACCCTCTCGAAGGGTTACCCGGTTC
NA	TRBJ1-1	TRBV20-1	few	CSASPWPREAFF	TGCAGTGCTAGCCCCTGGCCACGAGAAGCTTTCTTT
NA	TRBJ2-6	TRBV6-6	many	CASKDLHKGANVLTF	TGTGCCAGCAAAGACCTCCATAAGGGGGCCAACGTCCTGACTTTC
TRBD1	TRBJ2-3	TRBV18	many	CASSPGQGVPDTQYF	TGTGCCAGCTCTCCGGGACAGGGGGTCCCAGATACGCAGTATTTT
NA	TRBJ2-3	TRBV20-1	few	CSGEKRPTDTQYF	TGCAGTGGAGAGAAGCGGCCCACAGATACGCAGTATTTT
NA	TRBJ2-7	TRBV6-1	NA	CASSEAGTSLYEQYF	TGTGCCAGCAGTGAAGCAGGGACATCACTCTACGAGCAGTACTTC
NA	TRBJ2-1	TRBV2	few	CASSLDQHEQFF	TGTGCCAGCAGTCTCGATCAACATGAGCAGTTCTTC
TRBD1	TRBJ2-6	TRBV12-3/TRBV12-4	few	CASSTGAGANVLTF	TGTGCCAGCAGTACAGGGGCCGGGGCCAACGTCCTGACTTTC
NA	TRBJ2-2	TRBV27	many	CASSFVGDNTGELFF	TGTGCCAGCAGTTTTGTAGGGGACAACACCGGGGAGCTGTTTTTT
NA	TRBJ2-1	TRBV7-6	many	CASSFGSPAYNEQFF	TGTGCCAGCAGCTTTGGGTCCCCGGCCTACAATGAGCAGTTCTTC
NA	TRBJ1-1	TRBV2	few	CASRIRENTEAFF	TGTGCCAGCAGGATCCGGGAGAACACTGAAGCTTTCTTT
TRBD1	TRBJ1-3	TRBV18	many	CASSPLTGAGNTIYF	TGTGCCAGCTCACCACTAACAGGGGCTGGAAACACCATATATTTT
NA	TRBJ2-1	TRBV7-9	NA	CASSLVILLNYNEQFF	TGTGCCAGCAGCTTAGTCATACTTTTGAACTACAATGAGCAGTTCTTC
NA	TRBJ1-1	TRBV28	few	CASSFRGGTEAFF	TGTGCCAGCAGTTTTAGGGGGGGCACTGAAGCTTTCTTT
NA	TRBJ2-4	TRBV29-1	NA	CSVEDMTLSKNIQYF	TGCAGCGTTGAAGACATGACCCTATCCAAAAACATTCAGTACTTC
TRBD1	TRBJ1-1	TRBV2	NA	CASSEVWTGAGTEAFF	TGTGCCAGCAGTGAGGTCTGGACAGGGGCAGGCACTGAAGCTTTCTTT
TRBD1	TRBJ2-5	TRBV28	NA	CASSRGGRETQYF	TGTGCCAGCAGTCGAGGGGGCCGAGAGACCCAGTACTTC
NA	TRBJ2-1	TRBV7-9	many	CASSLGAVDNEQFF	TGTGCCAGCAGCTTAGGGGCGGTAGACAATGAGCAGTTCTTC
TRBD1	TRBJ2-1	TRBV5-1	many	CASSPLGQGNNEQFF	TGCGCCAGCAGCCCCCTGGGACAGGGGAACAATGAGCAGTTCTTC
TRBD1	TRBJ2-7	TRBV7-9	many	CASSRDIGQGGSEQYF	TGTGCCAGCAGCCGCGATATCGGACAGGGTGGGTCCGAGCAGTACTTC
NA	TRBJ2-5	TRBV9	many	CASSADGQETQYF	TGTGCCAGCAGCGCGGACGGTCAAGAGACCCAGTACTTC
NA	TRBJ1-4	TRBV7-6	NA	CASSLVGRTGEKLFF	TGTGCCAGCAGCTTAGTCGGAAGAACCGGTGAAAAACTGTTTTTT
NA	TRBJ2-2	TRBV7-6	few	CASSPGGVPELFF	TGTGCCAGCAGCCCCGGAGGAGTGCCGGAGCTGTTTTTT
NA	TRBJ2-2	TRBV27	NA	CASSSRGTGELFF	TGTGCCAGCAGTTCCAGGGGCACCGGGGAGCTGTTTTTT
NA	TRBJ2-1	TRBV20-1	many	CSARGGEQFF	TGCAGTGCGAGGGGTGGTGAGCAGTTCTTC
TRBD1	TRBJ1-4	TRBV6-2/TRBV6-3	many	CASSWGQGNEKLFF	TGTGCCAGCAGTTGGGGACAGGGAAATGAAAAACTGTTTTTT
NA	TRBJ2-2	TRBV12-3/TRBV12-4	NA	CASSNSGSNTGELFF	TGTGCCAGCAGCAATAGCGGTTCGAACACCGGGGAGCTGTTTTTT
TRBD1	TRBJ2-6	TRBV5-1	few	CASSLTPGGIIAGANVLTF	TGCGCCAGCAGCTTGACTCCAGGGGGCATCATCGCTGGGGCCAACGTCCTGACTTTC
NA	TRBJ2-1	TRBV20-1	NA	CSARRLNNEQFF	TGCAGTGCTAGAAGGCTTAACAATGAGCAGTTCTTC
NA	TRBJ2-1	TRBV5-1	few	CASSFASGDANEQFF	TGCGCCAGCAGCTTCGCGTCAGGGGACGCCAATGAGCAGTTCTTC
TRBD2	TRBJ2-3	TRBV10-1	few	CASRPGLAGAWTDTQYF	TGCGCCAGCAGGCCGGGACTAGCGGGAGCGTGGACAGATACGCAGTATTTT
NA	TRBJ2-1	TRBV12-3/TRBV12-4	few	CASTLVPRGDNEQFF	TGTGCCAGCACGCTGGTCCCACGGGGCGACAATGAGCAGTTCTTC
TRBD2	TRBJ2-7	TRBV4-1	few	CASSQELAGGTFEQYF	TGCGCCAGCAGCCAAGAACTAGCGGGAGGGACCTTCGAGCAGTACTTC
NA	TRBJ1-5	TRBV5-1	few	CASSLAWGSNQPQHF	TGCGCCAGCAGCTTGGCCTGGGGGAGCAATCAGCCCCAGCATTTT
NA	TRBJ2-6	TRBV7-9	NA	CASSLQRSGANVLTF	TGTGCCAGCAGCTTGCAGCGCTCTGGGGCCAACGTCCTGACTTTC
TRBD2	TRBJ2-2	TRBV7-2	NA	CASSVQAGGLGKELFF	TGTGCCAGCAGCGTCCAGGCGGGAGGGCTGGGCAAGGAGCTGTTTTTT
TRBD2	TRBJ2-2	TRBV7-9	NA	CASSLLGLAGNTGELFF	TGTGCCAGCAGCCTTCTGGGACTAGCGGGTAACACCGGGGAGCTGTTTTTT
TRBD1	TRBJ2-1	TRBV7-9	NA	CASSLAGQGALNEQFF	TGTGCCAGCAGCTTAGCAGGGCAGGGGGCGCTGAATGAGCAGTTCTTC
NA	TRBJ2-2	TRBV12-3/TRBV12-4	NA	CASSWGPGELFF	TGTGCCAGCAGTTGGGGCCCCGGGGAGCTGTTTTTT
TRBD1	TRBJ2-2	TRBV20-1	many	CSASGQGNTGELFF	TGCAGTGCTTCCGGACAGGGAAACACCGGGGAGCTGTTTTTT
NA	TRBJ2-7	TRBV18	many	CASSPRGGGTYEQYF	TGTGCCAGCTCACCACGTGGGGGCGGGACCTACGAGCAGTACTTC
NA	TRBJ1-4	TRBV21-1	many	CASSRLRGAPEKLFF	TGTGCCAGCAGCAGACTGCGCGGGGCCCCTGAAAAACTGTTTTTT
NA	TRBJ2-3	TRBV25-1	many	CASSDTGTAPGDTQYF	TGTGCCAGCAGTGACACTGGGACGGCCCCGGGAGATACGCAGTATTTT
NA	TRBJ2-3	TRBV7-6	many	CASSSIRVTDTQYF	TGTGCCAGCAGCTCAATAAGGGTAACAGATACGCAGTATTTT
NA	TRBJ2-2	TRBV18	NA	CASSPIDRFNTGELFF	TGTGCCAGCTCACCGATCGACAGGTTTAACACCGGGGAGCTGTTTTTT
TRBD2	TRBJ2-3	TRBV18	many	CASSPLAGVADTQYF	TGTGCCAGCTCACCACTAGCGGGAGTCGCAGATACGCAGTATTTT